This TCR beta chain stems from a study of Graves' ophthalmopathy and Graves' hyperthyroidism. Study-level findings and limits: The model forecast ophthalmopathy progression, reaching 70.59% sensitivity and around 72% specificity.

Amplification of the TCR beta CDR3 regions used RNA transcripts (as template). RT-PCR was first run with HTBI primers, then multiplex PCR in a second round. A single record per CDR3 protein comes from TCRdb applying MiXCR to the multiplex PCR reads. Found here are hundreds of thousands of distinct CDR3 sequences, 35% to 50% of them singletons; the top ten hold 40% to 45%. This clonotype was detected a few times. Its antigen is still unknown. This sequence originates from an adult man with Graves' ophthalmopathy. Sequencing input: peripheral blood.

In DNA form, the CDR3 reads TGTGCCAGCAGCTTATTTGTTGGGGATCAAGAGACCCAGTACTTC. Protein product: CASSLFVGDQETQYF. The chain links TRBV7-9 to TRBJ2-5; D remains unclear. Looked up from germline, CDR1 is SEHNR and CDR2 is FQNEAQ (reference sequence). Trimming took 2 bases from V and 2 from J, leaving 12 bases between them. This CDR3 has 15 residues.